One and the same sample provided the 30 T cell receptor beta chains below, sequenced in a study of CD4+ T cells in melanoma. TCRdb keeps only in-frame clones here, not all; method: immunoSEQ multiplex PCR. The data show some 120,000 clones, with around 92% seen just once and 2.5% to 3.5% held by the top ten. Sequencing input: peripheral blood. These receptors were obtained from a human donor with melanoma.

This chain links TRBV6-5 with TRBJ1-6; TRBD1 might be the D (6 bases). The CDR3 loop spans 16 amino acids. With 0 bases removed from V and 8 bases from J, the gap between germline ends came to 14 bases. The V gene's germline CDR1 is MNHEY and CDR2 SVGAGI. CDR3 amino acids: CASSYSGGQVDSPLHF. CDR3 coding DNA: TGTGCCAGCAGTTACTCCGGGGGGCAGGTGGATTCACCCCTCCACTTT.

This clone has a single count. The chain joins TRBV2 to TRBJ2-5, with TRBD1 as a possible D gene (5 bases). Germline CDR1 reads SNHLY; CDR2 reads FYNNEI. The CDR3 sequence is 13 residues long. V was shortened by 1 base and J by 5 bases, with 8 bases between the two germline ends. As DNA, the CDR3 is TGTGCCAGCAGTGAAGATCAGGGTGAGACCCAGTACTTC. Protein product: CASSEDQGETQYF.

V gene TRBV4-3 combines with J gene TRBJ2-1; 9 bases agree with TRBD1. Germline CDR1 and CDR2: LGHNA and YSLEER. CDR3 length: 16 amino acids. After removal of 0 bases from V and 8 bases from J, the junction contained 8 bases not matched to a gene. CDR3 sequence reads: CASSQEQGATVDEQFF. CDR3 DNA: TGCGCCAGCAGCCAAGAACAGGGGGCCACCGTCGATGAGCAGTTCTTC.

The rearrangement uses TRBV5-1 and TRBJ1-2; 10 bases are shared with TRBD1. CDR1 is SGHRS and CDR2 is YFSETQ in the germline V gene. Unmatched junction bases numbered 3, after V lost 0 bases and J lost 4 bases. CDR3 length: 15 residues. The CDR3 loop reads CASSLGGTGVYGYTF. For the CDR3, the DNA is TGCGCCAGCAGCTTGGGTGGGACAGGGGTCTATGGCTACACCTTC.

The sample holds one count of this clone. The chain has TRBV27 and TRBJ2-2; the D gene is possibly TRBD1 (6 bases). Germline CDR1 is MNHEY and CDR2 is SMNVEV (reference sequence). The CDR3 spans 18 residues. V shed 3 bases and J shed 7 bases, with 24 bases lying between them. The DNA of the CDR3 is TGTGCCAGCAGTTTCAGGCTGTGGGCAGGGGAAGTGGACGGGGAGCTGTTTTTT. Translation gives CASSFRLWAGEVDGELFF.

This chain links TRBV6-4 with TRBJ2-7, with 9 bases lining up with TRBD2. This CDR3 has 14 amino acids. Per germline, CDR1 MRHNA and CDR2 SNTAGT. Trimming cost V 7 bases and J 4 bases; bases outside gene matches: 8. The CDR3 reads CASIISSGEYEQYF. CDR3 DNA: TGTGCCAGCATCATTTCTAGCGGGGAATACGAGCAGTACTTC.

The chain couples TRBV7-2 to TRBJ2-1, with D uncertain. Germline lookup yields CDR1 SGHTA and CDR2 FQGNSA. The CDR3 spans 13 residues. Trimming shortened V by 3 bases and J by 5 bases, and 8 bases separated the two germline ends. The CDR3: CASSFTENNEQFF. In DNA, the CDR3 is TGTGCCAGCAGCTTTACCGAAAACAATGAGCAGTTCTTC.

This chain links TRBV4-1 with TRBJ1-3, with D unresolved. Trimming took off 9 bases at V and 0 bases at J, with 21 bases between the two ends. The CDR3 is made up of 17 amino acids. Germline V gives CDR1 MGHRA, CDR2 YSYEKL. The CDR3 DNA reads TGCGCCAGGAATAATATCAGTGGATCCTTCTCTGGAAACACCATATATTTT. The encoded protein is CARNNISGSFSGNTIYF.

The rearrangement links TRBV5-4 to TRBJ2-7; 8 nucleotides line up with TRBD1. The junction had 12 bases not matched to a gene; V was cut back by 4 bases and J by 3 bases. The CDR3 sequence is 16 residues long. Germline V gives CDR1 SGHNT, CDR2 YYREEE (reference sequence). The CDR3 coding sequence is TGTGCCAGCAGCCACGGACAGGGTGAATGGAACTACGAGCAGTACTTC. Amino acid sequence: CASSHGQGEWNYEQYF.

The chain couples TRBV11-3 to TRBJ1-2; D might be TRBD1 (6 bases). The V gene lost 7 bases and the J gene lost 4 bases, with 19 bases spanning the gap. CDR1 SGHNT and CDR2 YENEEA come from the germline V gene. This CDR3 has 15 amino acids. The CDR3 reads CASTAEEGGIYGYTF. In DNA, the CDR3 is TGTGCCAGCACCGCAGAGGAGGGGGGAATCTATGGCTACACCTTC.

This clone was recorded only once. V usage is TRBV16 and J usage is TRBJ1-2, with D perhaps matching TRBD1 (6 bases). This CDR3 is built from 12 residues. Germline-derived CDR1 and CDR2 are KGHSY and FQNENV. Trimming removed 1 base at V and 7 bases at J, with 7 bases between. CDR3 bases: TGTGCCAGCAGCCAATTAGGGGGTGGCTACACCTTC. Protein: CASSQLGGGYTF. Looking up the rest from reference TRBV16 and TRBJ1-2 gives the full variable domain: GEEVAQTPKHLVRGEGQKAKLYCAPIKGHSYVFWYQQVLKNEFKFLISFQNENVFDETGMPKERFSAKCLPNSPCSLEIQATKLEDSAVYFCASSQLGGGYTFGSGTRLTVV.

This chain connects TRBV7-9 to TRBJ1-2; weak D call: TRBD1 (5 bases). Per germline, CDR1 SEHNR and CDR2 FQNEAQ (reference sequence). The CDR3 covers 12 residues. V was clipped by 1 base and J by 8 bases, with 8 bases between them. This CDR3 is CASSLGGWGYTF. CDR3 sequence (DNA): TGTGCCAGCAGCTTAGGGGGCTGGGGCTACACCTTC.

The rearrangement uses TRBV5-4 and TRBJ2-5; 9 bases agree with TRBD1. CDR1 SGHNT and CDR2 YYREEE come from the germline V gene (reference sequence). The trim removed 0 bases at V and 5 bases at J, leaving 5 bases unmatched. CDR3 length: 15 amino acids. For the CDR3, the DNA is TGTGCCAGCAGCTTGGCGCCGACAGGGGGGGAGACCCAGTACTTC. Amino acids: CASSLAPTGGETQYF.

This clone appeared once. This chain connects TRBV5-1 to TRBJ2-7; D might be TRBD1 (5 bases). With 3 bases removed from V and 0 bases from J, the gap between germline ends came to 10 bases. CDR1 and CDR2 from the germline V gene are SGHRS and YFSETQ. This CDR3 is 14 amino acids long. DNA of the CDR3: TGCGCCAGCAGCTCCACAGGAACCTCCTACGAGCAGTACTTC. Residues: CASSSTGTSYEQYF.

The chain joins TRBV7-8 to TRBJ1-1; TRBD1 matches 7 bases. J was trimmed by 4 bases and V by 5 bases; bases with no gene match: 7. Germline V gene lookup returns CDR1 SGHVS and CDR2 FQNEAQ. CDR3 length: 14 residues. The CDR3: CASSPRQGSTEAFF. The CDR3 bases are TGTGCCAGCAGCCCTCGACAGGGATCCACTGAAGCTTTCTTT.

The gene calls are TRBV19 and TRBJ2-2, with D unresolved. The CDR3 consists of 14 residues. Trimming pared 8 bases from V and 1 base from J, leaving 11 bases between. Germline lookup yields CDR1 LNHDA and CDR2 SQIVND (reference sequence). The CDR3 DNA sequence: TGTGCCAGTTCGAGCCAATTGAACACCGGGGAGCTGTTTTTT. Protein sequence: CASSSQLNTGELFF. The full variable domain, its missing parts supplied by reference TRBV19 and TRBJ2-2, is DGGITQSPKYLFRKEGQNVTLSCEQNLNHDAMYWYRQDPGQGLRLIYYSQIVNDFQKGDIAEGYSVSREKKESFPLTVTSAQKNPTAFYLCASSSQLNTGELFFGEGSRLTVL.

The rearrangement links TRBV5-5 to TRBJ2-5; TRBD2 aligns across 9 bases. This CDR3 is 15 amino acids long. V dropped 2 bases and J dropped 5; count of bases not matched to a gene: 7. Germline V CDR1 and CDR2: SGHKS, YYEKEE (reference sequence). Here the CDR3 DNA reads TGTGCCAGCAGCTTTGGCGGGGGGGCCGGGGAGACCCAGTACTTC. Its translation is CASSFGGGAGETQYF.

The chain is built from TRBV7-9 and TRBJ1-6; D is unresolved. V lost 1 base and J 14 bases, leaving 9 bases between the germline ends. Germline V lookup: CDR1 SEHNR, CDR2 FQNEAQ (reference sequence). The CDR3 covers 12 residues. The CDR3 DNA reads as TGTGCCAGCAGCTTAGAGGATAAGTCCCTCCACTTT. It specifies CASSLEDKSLHF.

The chain carries TRBV25-1 and TRBJ1-2; D might be TRBD1 (5 bases). Deletions cut 3 bases from V and 0 bases from J, with 11 bases between. The CDR3 totals 15 residues. Germline CDR1 reads MGHDK; CDR2 reads SYGVNS. CDR3 bases: TGTGCCAGCAGTGAGCCTAGGGACTCTAACTATGGCTACACCTTC. This translates into CASSEPRDSNYGYTF.

The chain has TRBV6-6 and TRBJ1-5; 9 bases are a match to TRBD1. CDR1 and CDR2 (germline): MNHNY, SVGAGI (reference sequence). CDR3 length: 15 residues. V shed 5 bases, J shed 4 bases, and the junction held 6 bases outside the gene matches. The CDR3 is CASSAQGAGNQPQHF. CDR3 nucleotides: TGTGCCAGCAGTGCACAGGGGGCGGGGAATCAGCCCCAGCATTTT.

The chain joins TRBV28 to TRBJ2-7, with D tentatively TRBD2 (7 bases). CDR3 length equals 15 residues. Germline CDR1 is MDHEN and CDR2 is SYDVKM. V shed 8 bases and J shed 5 bases, with 22 bases lying between them. The CDR3 DNA follows: TGTGCCAGCCGAGGGGGGGTAAAGGGCCAGGACGAGCAGTACTTC. It translates to CASRGGVKGQDEQYF.

This chain joins TRBV11-2 and TRBJ2-2; the D is unclear. Trimming removed 4 bases at V and 7 bases at J, with 7 bases between. From germline, CDR1 is SGHAT and CDR2 FQNNGV. The CDR3 has 12 amino acids. The CDR3 loop reads CASSYYVGELFF. In DNA, the CDR3 is TGTGCCAGCAGCTACTACGTCGGGGAGCTGTTTTTT.

The V call is TRBV7-7, the J call TRBJ2-5, with D perhaps matching TRBD1 or TRBD2 (7 bases each). Germline assignment: CDR1 SSHAT and CDR2 FNYEAQ (reference sequence). This CDR3 is 16 amino acids long. Trimming left V 4 bases short and J 9 bases short, with 24 bases between. CDR3 sequence reads: CASSSQGGSPAGPQYF. The CDR3, as DNA: TGTGCCAGCAGCTCCCAGGGGGGGAGCCCAGCCGGGCCCCAGTACTTC.

This clone showed up just once. The J gene is TRBJ2-5, the V gene TRBV5-1; D might be TRBD2 (6 bases). V lost 3 bases and J lost 5, with 14 bases in between. The CDR3 extends over 14 amino acids. Germline values: CDR1 SGHRS, CDR2 YFSETQ. CDR3 amino acids: CASSSPTRAETQYF. The DNA of the CDR3 is TGCGCCAGCAGCTCACCGACTAGGGCGGAGACCCAGTACTTC. Drawing the rest from reference TRBV5-1 and TRBJ2-5, the complete variable domain is KAGVTQTPRYLIKTRGQQVTLSCSPISGHRSVSWYQQTPGQGLQFLFEYFSETQRNKGNFPGRFSGRQFSNSRSEMNVSTLELGDSALYLCASSSPTRAETQYFGPGTRLLVL.

The V call is TRBV28, the J call TRBJ1-2; D call uncertain. Trimming left V 5 bases short and J 4 bases short, with 14 bases between. CDR1 is MDHEN, CDR2 SYDVKM, per germline. The CDR3 sequence is 14 residues long. This CDR3 reads CASSPTGEAYGYTF. The CDR3, as DNA: TGTGCCAGCAGTCCGACGGGAGAAGCCTATGGCTACACCTTC.

CDR3 DNA: TGTGCCAGCAGCAAGCTAGCGGGAGGGCTCGAGCAGTACTTC. Translation: CASSKLAGGLEQYF. This chain connects TRBV7-9 to TRBJ2-7; 12 bases map to TRBD2. The CDR3 consists of 14 residues. V dropped 5 bases and J dropped 6; count of bases not matched to a gene: 5. CDR1 and CDR2 (germline): SEHNR, FQNEAQ (reference sequence).

The chain uses TRBV5-4 and TRBJ1-1; a possible D gene is TRBD1 (6 bases). Germline values: CDR1 SGHNT, CDR2 YYREEE (reference sequence). V was pared by 0 bases and J by 3 bases, with 12 bases between. CDR3 length equals 15 residues. CDR3 nucleotide sequence: TGTGCCAGCAGCTTGGCGAGCAGGGGAGACACTGAAGCTTTCTTT. As protein: CASSLASRGDTEAFF. Filled out from reference TRBV5-4 and TRBJ1-1, the complete variable domain reads ETGVTQSPTHLIKTRGQQVTLRCSSQSGHNTVSWYQQALGQGPQFIFQYYREEENGRGNFPPRFSGLQFPNYSSELNVNALELDDSALYLCASSLASRGDTEAFFGQGTRLTVV.

The rearrangement links TRBV13 to TRBJ2-5; TRBD2 agrees at 9 bases. This CDR3 has 15 amino acids. Germline lookup yields CDR1 PRHDT and CDR2 FYEKMQ (reference sequence). V shed 0 bases and J 6 bases; nucleotides not matched to a gene: 5. CDR3 coding DNA: TGTGCCAGCAGCTTAGGGGCTAGCGGGACAAAGACCCAGTACTTC. It encodes CASSLGASGTKTQYF.

This chain uses TRBV28 with TRBJ1-5, with no clear D. The CDR3 has 12 residues. V lost 5 bases, J lost 7 bases, and 9 bases lay in between. Germline V gene data show CDR1 as MDHEN and CDR2 as SYDVKM. CDR3 residues: CASSLGGQPQHF. The CDR3, as DNA: TGTGCCAGCAGTCTAGGTGGACAGCCCCAGCATTTT.

CDR3 sequence reads: CASGLQGAGDQPQHF. CDR3 bases: TGTGCCAGCGGACTACAGGGGGCGGGAGATCAGCCCCAGCATTTT. V is TRBV27 and J is TRBJ1-5, with TRBD1 matching 9 bases. V trimming: 8 bases; J trimming: 5 bases; junction bases outside the gene matches: 10. CDR1 MNHEY and CDR2 SMNVEV come from the germline V gene (reference sequence). The CDR3 spans 15 residues.